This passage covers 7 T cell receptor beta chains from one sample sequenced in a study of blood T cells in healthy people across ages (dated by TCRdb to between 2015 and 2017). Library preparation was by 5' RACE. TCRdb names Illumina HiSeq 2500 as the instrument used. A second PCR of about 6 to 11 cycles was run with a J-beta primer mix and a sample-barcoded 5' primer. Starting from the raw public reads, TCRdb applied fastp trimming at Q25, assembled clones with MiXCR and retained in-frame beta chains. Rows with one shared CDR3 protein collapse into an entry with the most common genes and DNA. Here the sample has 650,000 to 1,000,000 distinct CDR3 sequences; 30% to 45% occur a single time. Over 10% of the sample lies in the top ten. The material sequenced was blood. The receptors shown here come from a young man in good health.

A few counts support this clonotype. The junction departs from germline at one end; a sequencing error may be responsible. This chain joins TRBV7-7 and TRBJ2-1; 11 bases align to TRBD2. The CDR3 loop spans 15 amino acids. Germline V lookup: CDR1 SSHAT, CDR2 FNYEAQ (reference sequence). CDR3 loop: CASSLGTSGDNEQFF. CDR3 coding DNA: TGTGCTAGCAGCTTAGGGACTAGCGGAGACAATGAGCAGTTCTTC.

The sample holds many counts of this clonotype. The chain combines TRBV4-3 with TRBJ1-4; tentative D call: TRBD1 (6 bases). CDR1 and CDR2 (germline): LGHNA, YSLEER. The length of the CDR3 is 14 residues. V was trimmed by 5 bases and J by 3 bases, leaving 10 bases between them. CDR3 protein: CASSTRQANEKLFF. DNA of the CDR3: TGCGCCAGCAGCACCCGACAGGCTAATGAAAAACTGTTTTTT.

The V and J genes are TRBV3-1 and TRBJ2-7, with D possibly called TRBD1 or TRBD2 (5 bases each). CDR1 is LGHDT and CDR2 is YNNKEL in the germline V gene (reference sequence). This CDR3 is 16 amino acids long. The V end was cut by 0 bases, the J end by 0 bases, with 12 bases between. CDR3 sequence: CASSQDLGTASYEQYF. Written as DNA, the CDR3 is TGTGCCAGCAGCCAAGATCTCGGGACGGCCTCCTACGAGCAGTACTTC.

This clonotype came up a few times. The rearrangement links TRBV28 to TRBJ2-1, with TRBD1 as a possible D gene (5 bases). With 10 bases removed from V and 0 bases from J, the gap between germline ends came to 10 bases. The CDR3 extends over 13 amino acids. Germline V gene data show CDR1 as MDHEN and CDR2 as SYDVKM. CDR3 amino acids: CATDSASYNEQFF. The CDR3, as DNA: TGTGCCACAGACAGTGCCTCCTACAATGAGCAGTTCTTC.

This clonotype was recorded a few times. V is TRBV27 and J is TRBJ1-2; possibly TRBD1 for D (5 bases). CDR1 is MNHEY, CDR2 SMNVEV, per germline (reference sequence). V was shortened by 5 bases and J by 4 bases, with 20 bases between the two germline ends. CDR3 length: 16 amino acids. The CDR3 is CASSHQGRSGGYGYTF. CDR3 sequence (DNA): TGTGCCAGCAGTCACCAGGGACGGTCGGGGGGCTATGGCTACACCTTC.

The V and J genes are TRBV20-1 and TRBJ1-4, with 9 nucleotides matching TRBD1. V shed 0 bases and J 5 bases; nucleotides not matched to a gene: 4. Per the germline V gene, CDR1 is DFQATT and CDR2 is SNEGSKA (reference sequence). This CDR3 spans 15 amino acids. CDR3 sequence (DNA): TGCAGTGCTAGAGAAACCGGGACAGGGAATGAAAAACTGTTTTTT. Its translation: CSARETGTGNEKLFF.

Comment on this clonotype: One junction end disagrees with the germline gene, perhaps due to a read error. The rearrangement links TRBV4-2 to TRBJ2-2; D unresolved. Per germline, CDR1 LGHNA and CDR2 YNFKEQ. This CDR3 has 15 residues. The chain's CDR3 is CASSQGHPKTGELFF. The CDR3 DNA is TGTGCCAGCAGCCAAGGTCACCCGAAAACCGGGGAGCTGTTTTTT.